The clone carrying this TCR beta chain was picked up many times. All patients were untreated before thyroid surgery. This CDR3 has 16 residues. Unmatched junction bases numbered 7, after V lost 5 bases and J lost 2 bases. Germline lookup yields CDR1 MGHRA and CDR2 YSYEKL. TCRdb recomputed clones from the PCR reads via MiXCR. This table has approximately 37,000 clones, less than 20% appearing once. These data belong to a study of metastatic and nonmetastatic thyroid tumors. In the study overall: Patients with malignant and benign thyroid disease provided blood and tumor or nodule tissue, whose repertoires were compared.

The clonotype comes from a female donor with papillary thyroid cancer or a benign thyroid nodule (not recorded which). Some clones in this sample may be carry-over from other donors' samples. The chain is built from TRBV4-1 and TRBJ2-3; 10 bases align to TRBD1. The specimen sequenced was blood. Here the CDR3 reads CASSERDRGFTDTQYF. The DNA for the CDR3 is TGCGCCAGCAGCGAACGGGACAGGGGATTCACAGATACGCAGTATTTT.